The clone carrying this TCR beta chain has a handful of counts. This entry is derived from a study of blood T cell repertoires in COVID-19. Across the study: The analysed material was cDNA or gDNA that came from T cells, B-cell-depleted T cells, or PBMCs.

Some clones are missing from TCRdb's copy, which holds only in-frame ones; the method was immunoSEQ multiplex PCR. The repertoire holds approximately 46,000 clones, with 80% to 85% as singletons. The CDR3 contains 15 residues. The germline gives CDR1 MNHEY, CDR2 SVGAGI. V lost 4 bases, J lost 6 bases, and 17 bases lay in between. V usage is TRBV6-5 and J usage is TRBJ2-3; weak D call: TRBD2 (6 bases). The specimen sequenced was peripheral blood. The TCR originated in a woman aged 80 or over with COVID-19, enrolled during active disease. The CDR3 nucleotides are TGTGCCAGCAGTTGGAGCGGGTCAAAAGGGGATACGCAGTATTTT. Protein sequence: CASSWSGSKGDTQYF.